This T cell receptor (beta chain) was retrieved from a study of identifying expanded T cells in peripheral blood (dated by TCRdb to between 2018 and 2021). Some background on the complete study: Technical replicates were generated by sequencing separate aliquots of the same genomic DNA pool, with four replicates compared pairwise. Beyond this particular receptor, the publication reports: The authors expected biological variance in healthy repertoires might increase further over much longer intervals such as months to years. For all healthy donors, the variance in clone template counts between approximately 2-week samples rose significantly as total template count increased. The binomial model flagged 0.9 to 1.5 differentially abundant clones between technical replicates but around 16 over around two weeks and over 18 over about four weeks. The beta-binomial model significantly reduced the number of clones called differentially abundant and the false-positive rate across all healthy-donor time intervals.

The germline V gene (reference sequence) specifies WNHNN as CDR1 and SYGVQD as CDR2. The germline V end is reduced by 0 bases and the J end by 2 bases; junction bases left unmatched: 7. CDR3 length: 17 amino acids, cysteine to phenylalanine. The sequence is cut down to CDR3 DNA, 51 bases in frame from base 1. During the collection period, no immune events, such as infections, were documented for the healthy donors. Time-dependent variance in a beta-binomial model of T-cell clone differential abundance was calibrated using healthy-donor blood repertoires as a training cohort. The training cohort was composed of some ten healthy donors, 3 female and 7 male. An age range of about 29 to 65 years, with an average of 43 years, was recorded for the donors. Whole blood from each healthy donor was obtained from a commercial supplier and was collected at three time points two to three weeks apart. For immunosequencing, genomic DNA was extracted from whole blood that had not been sorted.

Points on this clone: Its antigen has not been determined. Per-base qualities were not stored, and no clone one base away is much larger.

TCRbeta CDR3 regions were profiled with the immunoSEQ Assay using bias-controlled multiplex PCR amplification of genomic DNA. As for the authors' bioinformatics: To quantify the absolute abundance of each unique TCRbeta CDR3 region, the sequences were collapsed and filtered. Two models were used to test differential abundance: a binomial model (Fisher-equivalent) and a beta-binomial model that adds time-dependent variance fitted from healthy donors. Clones with fewer than 5 combined templates were excluded, and clones with Benjamini-Hochberg FDR below 0.01 were called differentially abundant. Beta-binomial variance was modeled as a function of total template count across the two samples using the form v = (b*log(k)+a)^2. TCRdb stores this immuneACCESS table with in-frame sequences only. Part of the clones is absent; in the studies checked, under half of the shortfall reflects unresolved V genes, and no reason is known for the rest. V, J and clone size are taken as reported in that table, and D and trimming were inferred from the DNA itself. Recorded for this sample are approximately 100,000 clones; 70% to 90% of them occurred a single time. In total, the top ten clones hold 4% of the sample.

Sequenced: blood. The rearrangement joined TRBV10-1 to TRBJ2-1, with 7 middle bases fitting TRBD1. The clonotype comes from a person aged 18-70 years in good health. The CDR3: CASSESPRQGAYNEQFF. The nucleotide sequence is given as TGCGCCAGCAGTGAGTCACCGAGACAGGGAGCCTACAATGAGCAGTTCTTC.